This TCR beta chain was profiled in a study of OX40 agonist ivuxolimab in advanced cancers. About the study: Dosing consisted of intravenous ivuxolimab at 0.01 to 10 mg/kg every 2 weeks. Partial responses were achieved by three patients, of whom one had hepatocellular carcinoma and two had cutaneous melanoma. Study findings and constraints: Blood T cells, both CD4+ and CD8+, expanded clonally by week 6 at 0.1 to 3.0 mg/kg.

Concerning this clone itself: Its antigen remains unidentified.

The assay was immunoSEQ multiplex PCR, and TCRdb's table has in-frame clones only and misses some. The sample lists 15,000 to 20,000 clones, 76% occurring once. V was pared by 4 bases and J by 4 bases, with 8 bases of the junction left unmatched. The CDR3 is made up of 16 amino acids. Germline V gene lookup returns CDR1 MNHEY and CDR2 SVGAGI. Sequences were derived from CD4+ or CD8+ T cells sorted from blood, sampled in a trial of the OX40 agonist ivuxolimab. The gene calls are TRBV6-5 and TRBJ2-2; TRBD1 matches 8 bases. This sequence originates from an adult with an advanced solid tumor such as melanoma, head and neck, liver or kidney cancer. This chain's CDR3 is CASSLTRGQSTGELFF. The CDR3 bases are TGTGCCAGCAGTTTAACCAGGGGGCAGAGCACCGGGGAGCTGTTTTTT.